Listed below are T cell receptor beta chains from one sample, sequenced in a study of cytomegalovirus exposure and HLA in healthy donors. The data were produced by immunoSEQ multiplex PCR, yet TCRdb's version contains in-frame clones alone and is incomplete. The sample holds some 53,000 clones. The sample was PBMCs. All receptors come from a woman aged 60 to 75 in good health and CMV-seropositive. CDR3s include the opening cysteine and the closing phenylalanine or tryptophan. The D gene is left open where the match is weak.

v_gene	j_gene	d_gene	CDR3nt	CDR3aa
TRBV29-1	TRBJ1-1	TRBD1	TGCAGCGTTGGGGGACAGGAGGTGACTGAAGCTTTCTTT	CSVGGQEVTEAFF
TRBV12-5	TRBJ1-5	-	TGTGCTAGTGGTTTGGCCCAGGGCCTGGCCCGCCAGGGGAGCAATCAGCCCCAGCATTTT	CASGLAQGLARQGSNQPQHF
TRBV5-6	TRBJ1-2	-	TGTGCCAGCACCGGGGGGGGAAAGATTAATCCGATTAACTATGGCTACACCTTC	CASTGGGKINPINYGYTF
TRBV13	TRBJ2-5	TRBD2	TGTGCCAGCAGCTTAGCACTAGCGGAGACCCAGTACTTC	CASSLALAETQYF
TRBV27	TRBJ1-5	TRBD1	TGTGCCAGCAGTAGGGACAGGGGCAATCAGCCCCAGCATTTT	CASSRDRGNQPQHF
TRBV5-6	TRBJ2-7	-	TGTGCCAGCAGCTTGGTCGCCTACGAGCAGTACTTC	CASSLVAYEQYF
TRBV2	TRBJ2-7	TRBD1	TGTGCCAGCAGGACATCCGGGGACAGGGTGTACGAGCAGTACTTC	CASRTSGDRVYEQYF
TRBV25-1	TRBJ1-1	-	TGTGCCAGCACCCTTAAAAGGGGCCTGAACACTGAAGCTTTCTTT	CASTLKRGLNTEAFF
TRBV7-9	TRBJ1-2	TRBD1	TGTGCCAGCAGCTTAACTGGGACAGATTCAAATGGCTACACCTTC	CASSLTGTDSNGYTF
TRBV5-1	TRBJ2-3	TRBD2	TGCGCCAGCACACTAGCGGCGCAGTATTTT	CASTLAAQYF
TRBV20-1	TRBJ1-1	-	TGCAGTGCCGCCCCCAGGGAAGAAGCTTTCTTT	CSAAPREEAFF
TRBV10-3	TRBJ1-1	-	TGTGCCATCCGGGACTCGGGACGGAACACTGAAGCTTTCTTT	CAIRDSGRNTEAFF
TRBV7-6	TRBJ2-4	-	TGTGCCAGCAGCTTTGGAACAGGTCTTGGAAACATTCAGTACTTC	CASSFGTGLGNIQYF
TRBV5-6	TRBJ1-4	-	TGTGCCAGCAGCGGTAAGGGGGTAAATGAAAAACTGTTTTTT	CASSGKGVNEKLFF
TRBV7-6	TRBJ2-6	-	TGTGCCAGCAGCTTACGGACAACTGGGGCCAACGTCCTGACTTTC	CASSLRTTGANVLTF
TRBV9	TRBJ2-7	TRBD1	TGTGCCAGCAGCGGCGGACAGGGGAAGGGCGAGCAGTACTTC	CASSGGQGKGEQYF
TRBV5-1	TRBJ2-5	-	TGCGCCAGCAGCTTGTCCCTTCGGGAGACCCAGTACTTC	CASSLSLRETQYF
TRBV19	TRBJ2-7	-	TGTGCCAGTAGCCCCGCGGCCGGGGGAGGCTACGAGCAGTACTTC	CASSPAAGGGYEQYF
TRBV5-1	TRBJ1-2	-	TGCGCCAGCAGCTTGGACCCGGGATCTGACTATGGCTACACCTTC	CASSLDPGSDYGYTF
TRBV6-6	TRBJ2-5	TRBD2	TGTGCCAGCAGTTACTCGGGCGGGGGGGGAGAGACCCAGTACTTC	CASSYSGGGGETQYF
TRBV11-2	TRBJ2-6	-	TGTGCCAGCAGCTTACAGGTCTCTGGGGCCAACGTCCTGACTTTC	CASSLQVSGANVLTF
TRBV4-1	TRBJ2-7	TRBD1	TGCGCCAGCAGACCAAGTAGCCAGGGGGTAATCTACGAGCAGTACTTC	CASRPSSQGVIYEQYF
TRBV16	TRBJ1-2	TRBD1	TGTGCCAGCAGCCAATCGGCAGGGGGATATGGCTACACCTTC	CASSQSAGGYGYTF